The sequence of this T cell receptor (beta chain) was determined in a study of T cell responses to AZD1222 COVID-19 vaccine. General observations from the study: Donors were largely white British and mainly female; clonal diversity was possibly underestimated. The study found Spike-specific TCR breadth and depth rose after two AZD1222 doses.

On this clone itself: As yet, its antigen is unknown.

TCRdb keeps only in-frame clones here, not all; method: immunoSEQ multiplex PCR. The sample comprises approximately 110,000 clones, roughly 87% of which are singletons, and about 13% rests with the top ten. The CDR3 is 13 amino acids. Per the germline V gene, CDR1 is LGHNA and CDR2 is YSLEER. V lost 0 bases, J lost 7 bases, and 10 bases lay in between. Sequencing was performed on peripheral blood, taken on day 0 of MenACWY control vaccination. The sequence came from an adult in good health. V gene TRBV4-3 combines with J gene TRBJ2-7, with D perhaps TRBD2 (5 bases). The CDR3 DNA reads as TGCGCCAGCAGCCAAGATCTGACGGGGGAGCAGTACTTC. It translates to CASSQDLTGEQYF.